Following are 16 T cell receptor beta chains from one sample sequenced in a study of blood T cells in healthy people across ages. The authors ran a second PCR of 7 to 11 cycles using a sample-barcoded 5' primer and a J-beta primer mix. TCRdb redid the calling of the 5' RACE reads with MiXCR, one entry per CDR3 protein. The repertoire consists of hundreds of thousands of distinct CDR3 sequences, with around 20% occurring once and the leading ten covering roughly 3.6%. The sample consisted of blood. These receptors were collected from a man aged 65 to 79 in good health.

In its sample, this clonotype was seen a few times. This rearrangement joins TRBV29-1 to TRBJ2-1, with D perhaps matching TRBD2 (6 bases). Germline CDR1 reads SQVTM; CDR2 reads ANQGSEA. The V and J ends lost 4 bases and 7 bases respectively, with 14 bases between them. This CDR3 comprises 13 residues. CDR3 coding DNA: TGCAGCGTTGCCCGGGGAGGAGGAAATGAGCAGTTCTTC. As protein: CSVARGGGNEQFF.

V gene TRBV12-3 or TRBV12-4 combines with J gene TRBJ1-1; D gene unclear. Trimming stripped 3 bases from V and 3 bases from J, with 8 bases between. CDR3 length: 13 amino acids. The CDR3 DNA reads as TGTGCCAGCAGTTTCTACGAGGACACTGAAGCTTTCTTT. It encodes CASSFYEDTEAFF.

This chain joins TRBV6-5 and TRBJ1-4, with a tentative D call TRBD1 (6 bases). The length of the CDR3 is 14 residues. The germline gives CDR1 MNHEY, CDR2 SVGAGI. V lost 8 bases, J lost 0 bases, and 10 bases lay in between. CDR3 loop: CASARQATNEKLFF. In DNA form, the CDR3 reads TGTGCCAGCGCTAGACAGGCAACTAATGAAAAACTGTTTTTT.

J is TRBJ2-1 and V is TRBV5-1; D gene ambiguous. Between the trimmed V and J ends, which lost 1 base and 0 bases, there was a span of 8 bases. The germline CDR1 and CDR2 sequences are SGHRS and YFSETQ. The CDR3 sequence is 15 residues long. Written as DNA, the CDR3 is TGCGCCAGCAGCTTGAACGGCCACTCCTACAATGAGCAGTTCTTC. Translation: CASSLNGHSYNEQFF.

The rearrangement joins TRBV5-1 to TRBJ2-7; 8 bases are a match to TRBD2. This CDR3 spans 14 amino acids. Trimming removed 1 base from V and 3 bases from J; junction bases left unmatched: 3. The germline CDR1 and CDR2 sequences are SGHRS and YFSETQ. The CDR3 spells CASSLKREYYEQYF. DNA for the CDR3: TGCGCCAGCAGCTTGAAGCGGGAGTACTACGAGCAGTACTTC. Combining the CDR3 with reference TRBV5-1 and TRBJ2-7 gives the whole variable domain KAGVTQTPRYLIKTRGQQVTLSCSPISGHRSVSWYQQTPGQGLQFLFEYFSETQRNKGNFPGRFSGRQFSNSRSEMNVSTLELGDSALYLCASSLKREYYEQYFGPGTRLTVT.

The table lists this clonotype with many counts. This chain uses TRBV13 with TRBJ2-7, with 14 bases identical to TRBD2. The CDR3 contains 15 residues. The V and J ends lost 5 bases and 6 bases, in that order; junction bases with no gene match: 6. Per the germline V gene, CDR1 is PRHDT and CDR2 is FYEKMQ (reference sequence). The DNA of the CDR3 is TGTGCCAGCAGCCAGGGACTAGCGGGAGTTCGCGAGCAGTACTTC. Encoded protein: CASSQGLAGVREQYF.

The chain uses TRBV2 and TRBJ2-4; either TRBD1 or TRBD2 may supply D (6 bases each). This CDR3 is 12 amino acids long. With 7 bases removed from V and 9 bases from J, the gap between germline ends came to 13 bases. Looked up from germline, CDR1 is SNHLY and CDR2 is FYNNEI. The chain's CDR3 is CASNSGASIQYF. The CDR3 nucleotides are TGTGCCAGCAATTCGGGGGCGAGCATTCAGTACTTC.

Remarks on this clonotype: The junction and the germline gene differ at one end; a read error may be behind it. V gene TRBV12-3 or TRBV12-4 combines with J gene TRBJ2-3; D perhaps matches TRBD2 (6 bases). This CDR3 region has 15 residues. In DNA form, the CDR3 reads TGTGCCAGCAGTTTAGGGCGAGTGGGAGGAGATGCGCAGTATTTT. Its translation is CASSLGRVGGDAQYF.

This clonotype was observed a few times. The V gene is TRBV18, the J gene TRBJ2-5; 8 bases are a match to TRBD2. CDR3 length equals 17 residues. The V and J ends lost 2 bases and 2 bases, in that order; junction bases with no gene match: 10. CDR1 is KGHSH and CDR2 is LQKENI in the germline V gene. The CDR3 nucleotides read TGTGCCAGCTCACCATGGACATCACTAGCGGTTCAAGAGACCCAGTACTTC. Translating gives CASSPWTSLAVQETQYF.

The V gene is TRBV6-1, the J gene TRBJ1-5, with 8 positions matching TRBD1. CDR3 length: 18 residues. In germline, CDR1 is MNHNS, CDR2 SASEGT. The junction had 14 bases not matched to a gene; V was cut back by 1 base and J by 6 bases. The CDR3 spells CASSEVKGDQGAIQPQHF. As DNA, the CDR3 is TGTGCCAGCAGTGAAGTGAAGGGCGACCAGGGGGCGATTCAGCCCCAGCATTTT.

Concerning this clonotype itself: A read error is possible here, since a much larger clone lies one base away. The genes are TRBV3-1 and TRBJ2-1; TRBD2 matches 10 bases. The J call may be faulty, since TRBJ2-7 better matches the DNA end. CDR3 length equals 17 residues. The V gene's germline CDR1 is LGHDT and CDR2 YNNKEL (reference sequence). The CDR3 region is CASSQDVTGLAVYEQYF. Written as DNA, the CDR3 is TGTGCCAGCAGCCAAGATGTAACCGGACTAGCGGTATACGAGCAGTACTTC.

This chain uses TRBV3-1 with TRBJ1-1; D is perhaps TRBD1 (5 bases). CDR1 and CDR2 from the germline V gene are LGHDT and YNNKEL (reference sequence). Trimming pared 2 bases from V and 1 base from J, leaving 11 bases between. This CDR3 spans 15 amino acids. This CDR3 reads CASSQTGSWNTEAFF. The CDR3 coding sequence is TGTGCCAGCAGCCAAACAGGAAGTTGGAACACTGAAGCTTTCTTT.

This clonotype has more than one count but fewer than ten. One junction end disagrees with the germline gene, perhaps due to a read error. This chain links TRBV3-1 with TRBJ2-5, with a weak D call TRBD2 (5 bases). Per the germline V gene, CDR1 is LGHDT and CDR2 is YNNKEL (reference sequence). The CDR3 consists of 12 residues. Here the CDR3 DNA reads TGTGCCAGCAGCCAAGTTGAACTGAAGAGGGTCTTC. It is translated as CASSQVELKRVF.

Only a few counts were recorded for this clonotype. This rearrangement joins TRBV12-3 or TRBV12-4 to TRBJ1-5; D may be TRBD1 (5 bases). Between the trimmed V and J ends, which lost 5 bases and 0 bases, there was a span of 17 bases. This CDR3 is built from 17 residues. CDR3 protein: CASSPYRQIYSNQPQHF. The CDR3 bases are TGTGCCAGCAGTCCTTATCGACAGATTTATAGCAATCAGCCCCAGCATTTT.

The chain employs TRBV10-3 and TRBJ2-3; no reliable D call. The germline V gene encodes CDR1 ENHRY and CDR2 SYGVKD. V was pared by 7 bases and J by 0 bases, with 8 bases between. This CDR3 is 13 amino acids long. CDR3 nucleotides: TGTGCCATCACGGGTACTAGCACAGATACGCAGTATTTT. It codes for CAITGTSTDTQYF.

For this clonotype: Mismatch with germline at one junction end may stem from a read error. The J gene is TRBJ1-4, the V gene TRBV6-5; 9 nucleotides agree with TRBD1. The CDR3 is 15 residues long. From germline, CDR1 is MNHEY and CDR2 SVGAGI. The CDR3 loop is CASSSTGTGREKLLF. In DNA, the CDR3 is TGTGCCAGCAGTTCTACCGGGACAGGGCGAGAAAAACTGCTTTTT.